This TCR beta chain derives from a study of T cell responses to AZD1222 COVID-19 vaccine. Study results and caveats: Spike-specific TCR repertoires showed rising breadth and depth after two AZD1222 doses. The sample set comprised mostly white British donors with more females, and clonal diversity was possibly underestimated. The peak T cell response came first, and repertoires were sampled only after it.

Sequenced by immunoSEQ multiplex PCR; TCRdb stores in-frame clones only, minus some. Of 150,000 or so clones in the sample, approximately 87% were seen once. Points on this clone: The antigen remains unidentified.

This CDR3 comprises 15 residues. Germline V CDR1 and CDR2: SGHTA, FQGNSA. V shed 1 base and J shed 8 bases, with 17 bases lying between them. The chain links TRBV7-2 to TRBJ1-2, with a weak D call TRBD1 (6 bases). This clonotype originated in an adult who received the AZD1222 COVID-19 vaccine. Material: peripheral blood, obtained 28 days after the second AZD1222 dose. Here the CDR3 reads CASSLVNAAGVGYTF. CDR3 coding DNA: TGTGCCAGCAGCTTAGTGAACGCAGCAGGGGTGGGCTACACCTTC.